The rows below give T cell receptor beta chains drawn from one sample of a study of cytomegalovirus exposure and HLA in healthy donors. Only in-frame clones appear in the TCRdb table, and some are missing; sequencing was by immunoSEQ multiplex PCR. The top ten clones hold 6.9% of a sample with 90,000 to 110,000 clones, around 86% of them seen once. Sequenced sample: PBMCs. These receptors all come from a man aged 25 to 40 in good health and CMV-seropositive. Each CDR3 is given with its conserved first and last residue. D genes are given only for firm matches. Expanded clones get a size class; other rows say once, few or many, or leave the size out.

length	size	V	J	D	DNA	CDR3
15	-	TRBV10-3	TRBJ1-3	TRBD1	TGTGCCATCAGTCCTCAGGGGGTATATGGAAACACCATATATTTT	CAISPQGVYGNTIYF
17	-	TRBV4-1	TRBJ1-5	-	TGCGCCAGCAGCCAAGGGTTGGGTCAGGTCATTCATCAGCCCCAGCATTTT	CASSQGLGQVIHQPQHF
19	-	TRBV5-1	TRBJ2-3	TRBD2	TGCGCCAGCAGCCTCCGGAAAGCGGGGGGGCGTGCTAGCACAGATACGCAGTATTTT	CASSLRKAGGRASTDTQYF
16	-	TRBV7-9	TRBJ2-5	TRBD1	TGTGCCAGCAGCTCCCGGGACAGGGGTCCCCAAGAGACCCAGTACTTC	CASSSRDRGPQETQYF
17	-	TRBV7-9	TRBJ2-2	-	TGTGCCAGCAGCCCGGGGCCGGCGGGGGCGAGGGGCGGGGAGCTGTTTTTT	CASSPGPAGARGGELFF
14	-	TRBV10-3	TRBJ1-2	-	TGTGCCATCAGTGAGTCCGACAGCAACTATGGCTACACCTTC	CAISESDSNYGYTF
18	-	TRBV25-1	TRBJ2-5	TRBD2	TGTGCCAGCAGCCCCCGACTAGCGGGGGGGCTCGGCTTTGTGACCCAGTACTTC	CASSPRLAGGLGFVTQYF
11	-	TRBV2	TRBJ2-3	-	TGTGCCAGCACCCCGGGGGATACGCAGTATTTT	CASTPGDTQYF
18	-	TRBV10-3	TRBJ2-1	TRBD1	TGTGCCATCAGTGACTACGGACAGGGGGTCCCCCACAGGAATGAGCAGTTCTTC	CAISDYGQGVPHRNEQFF
15	-	TRBV6-1	TRBJ1-1	-	TGTGCCAGCAGTGAAGCGCGGGGTTGGGCCACTGAAGCTTTCTTT	CASSEARGWATEAFF
16	-	TRBV4-1	TRBJ2-5	TRBD2	TGCGCCAGCAGCCAACCGGGACTAGCGGACCAAGAGACCCAGTACTTC	CASSQPGLADQETQYF
15	-	TRBV11-1	TRBJ2-5	TRBD2	TGTGCCAGCAGCGAGGGGAGCGGGGGGCAAGAGACCCAGTACTTC	CASSEGSGGQETQYF
15	-	TRBV30	TRBJ1-5	-	TGTGCCTGGAGTGTACTAGGGGGACGGGGTCAGCCCCAGCATTTT	CAWSVLGGRGQPQHF
16	-	TRBV5-1	TRBJ2-3	TRBD2	TGCGCCAGCAGCGTCCCTAGCGGGGGTCGAGGAGATACGCAGTATTTT	CASSVPSGGRGDTQYF
19	-	TRBV5-1	TRBJ1-1	-	TGCGCCAGCAGCTTGTTGTTTTGGGACATCGGTACGGTGAACACTGAAGCTTTCTTT	CASSLLFWDIGTVNTEAFF
15	-	TRBV9	TRBJ2-7	TRBD1	TGTGCCAGCAGCGCGCGGGACAGGGGTACCTACGAGCAGTACTTC	CASSARDRGTYEQYF
16	few	TRBV7-9	TRBJ1-1	TRBD1	TGTGCCAGCAGTTACAGGGAAAGGGGGCGGAAGACTGAAGCTTTCTTT	CASSYRERGRKTEAFF
13	once	TRBV29-1	TRBJ1-2	-	TGCAGCGTGAACGCCCAGGTCCGGGGGGGCTACACCTTC	CSVNAQVRGGYTF
14	-	TRBV7-7	TRBJ2-5	TRBD2	TGTGCTAGCAGCTCAGTGGGACTAGACGGGACCCAGTACTTC	CASSSVGLDGTQYF
16	-	TRBV10-3	TRBJ2-2	TRBD1	TGTGCCATCAGACCGACCGGGACAGGGCCCACCGGGGAGCTGTTTTTT	CAIRPTGTGPTGELFF
14	-	TRBV7-9	TRBJ2-5	-	TGTGCCAGCAGCATCGGCAGGTACCAAGAGACCCAGTACTTC	CASSIGRYQETQYF
12	-	TRBV6-6	TRBJ1-2	-	TGTGCCAGCAGGAACAGGGTTGGTGGCTACACCTTC	CASRNRVGGYTF
14	-	TRBV6-1	TRBJ1-5	-	TGTGCCAGCAGTCTCGGACTCCTTAATCAGCCCCAGCATTTT	CASSLGLLNQPQHF
13	-	TRBV9	TRBJ1-1	-	TGTGCCAGCAGCGTACAAATGAACACTGAAGCTTTCTTT	CASSVQMNTEAFF
13	-	TRBV7-2	TRBJ1-2	-	TGTGCCAGCAGCCTAGGGCGGGCGGGTGGCTACACCTTC	CASSLGRAGGYTF
15	-	TRBV18	TRBJ1-3	-	TGTGCCAGCTCACCACCCGACAGGTTTGGAAACACCATATATTTT	CASSPPDRFGNTIYF
11	-	TRBV6-5	TRBJ2-7	-	TGTGCCAGCAGTTACGGCAGTAAGCAGTACTTC	CASSYGSKQYF
12	-	TRBV19	TRBJ1-2	-	TGTGCCAGTAGTATCCGACAGTATGGCTACACCTTC	CASSIRQYGYTF
15	-	TRBV7-8	TRBJ2-5	TRBD2	TGTGCCAGCAGCTCCGGGACTAGCGGGGGTGAGACCCAGTACTTC	CASSSGTSGGETQYF
14	-	TRBV4-2	TRBJ1-2	-	TGTGCCAGCAGCCAAGATGATGGCATCTATGGCTACACCTTC	CASSQDDGIYGYTF
12	-	TRBV7-9	TRBJ1-1	TRBD1	TGTGCCAGCGCCAGGGGGGTCACTGAAGCTTTCTTT	CASARGVTEAFF